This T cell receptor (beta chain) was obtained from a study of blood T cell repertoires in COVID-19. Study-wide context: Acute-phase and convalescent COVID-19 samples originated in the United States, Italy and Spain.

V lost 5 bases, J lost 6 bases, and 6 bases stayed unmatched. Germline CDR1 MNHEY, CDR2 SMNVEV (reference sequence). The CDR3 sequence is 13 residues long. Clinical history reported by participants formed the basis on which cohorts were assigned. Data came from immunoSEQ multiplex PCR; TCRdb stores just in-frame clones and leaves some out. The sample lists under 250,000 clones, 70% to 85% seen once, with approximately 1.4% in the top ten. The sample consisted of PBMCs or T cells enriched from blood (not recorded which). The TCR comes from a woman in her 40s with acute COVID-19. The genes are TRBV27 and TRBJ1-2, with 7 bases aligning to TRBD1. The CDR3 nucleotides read TGTGCCAGCAGTCCCGACAGGGACCATGGCTACACCTTC. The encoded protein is CASSPDRDHGYTF.